The clone carrying this TCR beta chain was counted many times. The antigen remains undetermined. Trimming cost V 4 bases and J 1 base, with 10 bases left between them. Germline V gene sequence: CDR1 ENHRY, CDR2 SYGVKD. The CDR3 is made up of 14 amino acids. Sample collection consisted of approximately 5.7 milliliters of peripheral blood drawn at each of two time points. The data were taken from a study of prognosis after radiotherapy for stage I lung cancer. Study-level points and caveats: Patients with metastases reportedly showed TRBV and TRBJ gene usage that differed from patients without metastases. Stereotactic body radiation therapy was followed by fewer unique TCR clones, median roughly 10,000 versus 7,000.

Using two-round multiplex PCR, the authors amplified TCR beta CDR3 from genomic DNA. First-round PCR used primers specific to each TRBV and TRBJ gene. TCRdb itself ran the multiplex PCR reads through MiXCR, one entry per CDR3 protein. The data show 11,000 to 15,000 distinct CDR3 sequences, 25% to 30% seen once. The chain recombines TRBV10-3 with TRBJ1-1; D uncertain. The sample in question was PBMCs, obtained before or after stereotactic body radiation therapy (not recorded which). The TCR originated in a donor over 45 with non-small cell lung cancer. CDR3 region: CAISGGASNTEAFF. The CDR3 DNA follows: TGTGCCATCAGTGGTGGCGCCTCGAACACTGAAGCTTTCTTT.